A selection of T cell receptor beta chains follows, all from one sample in a study of blood T cell repertoires in COVID-19. Only in-frame clones appear in the TCRdb table, and some are missing; sequencing was by immunoSEQ multiplex PCR. Seen here are some 220,000 clones, 75% to 85% observed once, and the top ten hold 4.5% to 5.5%. Sequenced input: peripheral blood. The receptor source for this set is a man in his fifties with COVID-19, enrolled during active disease. CDR3s include the opening cysteine and the closing phenylalanine or tryptophan. Fields, in order: CDR3 length, D gene, V gene, J gene, clone size, CDR3 DNA, CDR3 protein. A D gene is named only where the DNA matches it firmly. Clone size appears in some rows only: once, few, many, or a class for an expanded clone.

14	TRBD1	TRBV3-1/TRBV3-2	TRBJ1-1	few	TGTGCCAGCAGCCAATTAACAGGGGGCACTGAAGCTTTCTTT	CASSQLTGGTEAFF
14	.	TRBV6-5	TRBJ1-2	.	TGTGCCAGCAGTCAACATGCAATCCTCGGGGGCTACACCTTC	CASSQHAILGGYTF
13	.	TRBV11-3	TRBJ2-1	.	TGTGCCAGCAGCTTAACAGGGCACCGGGAGCAGTTCTTC	CASSLTGHREQFF
16	.	TRBV5-1	TRBJ2-2	once	TGCGCCAGCAGCTTGGCAGGGGTTGCGAACACCGGGGAGCTGTTTTTT	CASSLAGVANTGELFF
16	.	TRBV5-4	TRBJ2-1	once	TGTGCCAGCAGCTTTTCAATGCTAGCCCAAGTCAATGAGCAGTTCTTC	CASSFSMLAQVNEQFF
12	.	TRBV7-9	TRBJ2-3	.	TGTGCCAGCAGCTTAATTTCTGATACGCAGTATTTT	CASSLISDTQYF
14	.	TRBV3-1/TRBV3-2	TRBJ1-2	.	TGTGCCAGCAGCCAAGGAAATGGAGTAATAGGCTACACCTTC	CASSQGNGVIGYTF
16	TRBD2	TRBV6-4	TRBJ2-1	.	TGTGCCAGCAGTTCGATGGGGACTAGCGGGGGTAATGAGCAGTTCTTC	CASSSMGTSGGNEQFF
14	TRBD2	TRBV18	TRBJ2-3	.	TGTGCCAGCTCAGCTAGCGGGATCACAGATACGCAGTATTTT	CASSASGITDTQYF
13	.	TRBV18	TRBJ1-4	.	TGTGCCAGCTCACCACCGGCCGGGTTTACGGTTTTTTTT	CASSPPAGFTVFF
18	.	TRBV28	TRBJ1-6	.	TGTGCCAGCAGTCTCAAGGGGGTAGTTAAGTCCTATAATTCACCCCTCCACTTT	CASSLKGVVKSYNSPLHF
13	TRBD1	TRBV25-1	TRBJ1-2	.	TGTGCCAGCAGTCTACAGGGGTCGGGGGGCTACACCTTC	CASSLQGSGGYTF
16	.	TRBV10-3	TRBJ1-2	few	TGTGCCATCAGTGAGCCCACAGGGACCTTTAACTATGGCTACACCTTC	CAISEPTGTFNYGYTF
14	TRBD1	TRBV7-7	TRBJ2-7	.	TGTGCTAGCAGCTTAGGGACAGGGCTTGACGAGCAGTACTTC	CASSLGTGLDEQYF
14	.	TRBV11-2	TRBJ2-2	.	TGTGCCAGCAGCTTCTACGATAGCACCGGGGAGCTGTTTTTT	CASSFYDSTGELFF
16	.	TRBV9	TRBJ2-7	once	TGTGCCAGCAGCGTAGCCCCAGACTCTAGAACCTACGAGCAGTACTTC	CASSVAPDSRTYEQYF
17	TRBD2	TRBV3-1/TRBV3-2	TRBJ2-5	.	TGTGCCAGCAGCCCCGCCTGGGGTAGCGGGGGCCCCCGGTCCCAGTACTTC	CASSPAWGSGGPRSQYF
17	TRBD2	TRBV4-3	TRBJ2-5	.	TGCGCCAGCAGCCAGGGGACTAGCGGGGGGGCCGCAGAGACCCAGTACTTC	CASSQGTSGGAAETQYF
15	.	TRBV24-1	TRBJ2-7	.	TGTGCCACCAGTGATCCAAAAGACAGGATCTACGAGCAGTACTTC	CATSDPKDRIYEQYF
15	.	TRBV7-6	TRBJ1-3	.	TGTGCCAGCAGCCGCAATCGGACAGCTGGAAACACCATATATTTT	CASSRNRTAGNTIYF
14	.	TRBV27	TRBJ1-2	.	TGTGCCAGCAGTTTACAGGCTCCTGACTATGGCTACACCTTC	CASSLQAPDYGYTF
17	.	TRBV19	TRBJ1-5	.	TGTGCCAGTAGTATTAGGGGGAGATGGTCAGGGGATCAGCCCCAGCATTTT	CASSIRGRWSGDQPQHF
16	TRBD2	TRBV2	TRBJ2-7	.	TGTGCCAGCAGTGAAGCGAGTAGCGGGGGGTCCTACGAGCAGTACTTC	CASSEASSGGSYEQYF
14	.	TRBV4-1	TRBJ1-1	.	TGCGCCAGCAGCCAAGACCCAGGGGACACTGAAGCTTTCTTT	CASSQDPGDTEAFF
16	TRBD1	TRBV6-2/TRBV6-3	TRBJ2-3	.	TGTGCCAGCAGTCGCTCAGGGACAGGGGTGGGAGATACGCAGTATTTT	CASSRSGTGVGDTQYF
14	TRBD1	TRBV7-2	TRBJ1-2	.	TGTGCCAGCAGGACCGGGACAGAAATATATGGCTACACCTTC	CASRTGTEIYGYTF
15	.	TRBV7-9	TRBJ2-2	few	TGTGCCAGCAGTTCCGACAGGAGAAACACCGGGGAGCTGTTTTTT	CASSSDRRNTGELFF
15	TRBD1	TRBV9	TRBJ1-6	.	TGTGCCAGCAGAGCCCCGGGGACAGATAATTCACCCCTCCACTTT	CASRAPGTDNSPLHF
14	.	TRBV5-5	TRBJ2-7	.	TGTGCCAGCAGCTTAGGACAGCACTCCTACGAGCAGTACTTC	CASSLGQHSYEQYF
14	TRBD1	TRBV2	TRBJ1-1	.	TGTGCCAGCGACAGGGGGCTAAGGAACACTGAAGCTTTCTTT	CASDRGLRNTEAFF
16	TRBD1	TRBV2	TRBJ1-2	.	TGTGCCAGCAGCCGGACAGGGCTCTCTTTTCCTGCTGGCTACACCTTC	CASSRTGLSFPAGYTF
13	TRBD1	TRBV30	TRBJ1-1	.	TGTGCCTGGAGCCGACAGGGGTCCACTGAAGCTTTCTTT	CAWSRQGSTEAFF
16	.	TRBV5-1	TRBJ2-2	.	TGCGCCAGCAGCTTGTTAACGGGGTCGAGCACCGGGGAGCTGTTTTTT	CASSLLTGSSTGELFF
15	TRBD1	TRBV6-6	TRBJ1-3	.	TGTGCCAGCAGCTCCGGGACAGGGGTCGGAAACACCATATATTTT	CASSSGTGVGNTIYF
15	.	TRBV7-6	TRBJ2-7	.	TGTGCCAGCAGCCTAGGGGGACAAGATATTTACGAGCAGTACTTC	CASSLGGQDIYEQYF
15	.	TRBV6-6	TRBJ1-4	.	TGTGCCAGCAGTTACGTAAGGGGGACTAATGAAAAACTGTTTTTT	CASSYVRGTNEKLFF
14	TRBD1	TRBV28	TRBJ2-3	.	TGTGCCAGCAGTTCGAAGGGGGCCGCAGATACGCAGTATTTT	CASSSKGAADTQYF
14	.	TRBV2	TRBJ1-1	once	TGTGCCAGCATGGGTCAGGCGATGAACACTGAAGCTTTCTTT	CASMGQAMNTEAFF
15	.	TRBV21-1	TRBJ2-3	.	TGTGCCAGCAGCAGGGGACAGGAGAGCACAGATACGCAGTATTTT	CASSRGQESTDTQYF
15	.	TRBV11-1	TRBJ2-3	.	TGTGCCAGCAGCTTAGCGGGGGCCCGCACAGATACGCAGTATTTT	CASSLAGARTDTQYF
17	TRBD2	TRBV24-1	TRBJ2-1	.	TGTGCCACCAGTGGCAAAATAGGGACTAGCGGGGTAGGCGAGCAGTTCTTC	CATSGKIGTSGVGEQFF
13	.	TRBV9	TRBJ1-6	.	TGTGCCAGCAGCGTAGATTATGGCTCACCCCTCCACTTT	CASSVDYGSPLHF
13	.	TRBV25-1	TRBJ1-1	.	TGTGCCAGCAGTGAACAGGTTAACACTGAAGCTTTCTTT	CASSEQVNTEAFF